This TCR beta chain was captured by sequencing in a study of shared clonotypes between healthy human individuals. Study observations and caveats: What limited the represented genetic and exposure-history diversity was the small number of donors. About 5% of naive CD4 clonotypes were shared across four donors. On the whole, naive subsets had larger estimated richness than memory subsets had.

Data came from immunoSEQ multiplex PCR; TCRdb stores just in-frame clones and leaves some out. Of a few million clones in the sample, over 85% were seen once. CDR3 size: 19 residues. Germline V gene data show CDR1 as LNHDA and CDR2 as SQIVND (reference sequence). The V and J ends lost 8 bases and 0 bases respectively, with 27 bases between them. About this clone: Its antigen is unidentified.

Sequencing used naive CD4+ T cells sorted from blood. Subset indicated: CD45RA+ positively selected. V is TRBV19 and J is TRBJ2-3, with D perhaps assigned TRBD1 or TRBD2 (5 bases each). The receptor was isolated from a man in his late teens or twenties in good health. The CDR3 DNA sequence: TGTGCCAGTTCTGATCTCTCGGACCTCGGGGCCTCTAGCACAGATACGCAGTATTTT. Its translation: CASSDLSDLGASSTDTQYF. Supplemented by reference TRBV19 and TRBJ2-3, the full variable domain reads DGGITQSPKYLFRKEGQNVTLSCEQNLNHDAMYWYRQDPGQGLRLIYYSQIVNDFQKGDIAEGYSVSREKKESFPLTVTSAQKNPTAFYLCASSDLSDLGASSTDTQYFGPGTRLTVL.